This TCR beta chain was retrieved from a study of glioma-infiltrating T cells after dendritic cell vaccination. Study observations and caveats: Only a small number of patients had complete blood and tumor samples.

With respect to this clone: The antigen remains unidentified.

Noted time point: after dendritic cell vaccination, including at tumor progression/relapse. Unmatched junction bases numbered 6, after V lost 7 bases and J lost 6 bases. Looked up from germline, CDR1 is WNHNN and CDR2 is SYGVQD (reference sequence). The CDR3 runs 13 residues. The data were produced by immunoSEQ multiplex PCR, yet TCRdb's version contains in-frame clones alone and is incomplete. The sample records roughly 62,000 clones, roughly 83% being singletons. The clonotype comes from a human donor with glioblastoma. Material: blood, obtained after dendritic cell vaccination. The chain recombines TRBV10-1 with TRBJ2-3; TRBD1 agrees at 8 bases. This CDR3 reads CASTTGAGDTQYF. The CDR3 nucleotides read TGCGCCAGCACGACAGGGGCGGGGGATACGCAGTATTTT.